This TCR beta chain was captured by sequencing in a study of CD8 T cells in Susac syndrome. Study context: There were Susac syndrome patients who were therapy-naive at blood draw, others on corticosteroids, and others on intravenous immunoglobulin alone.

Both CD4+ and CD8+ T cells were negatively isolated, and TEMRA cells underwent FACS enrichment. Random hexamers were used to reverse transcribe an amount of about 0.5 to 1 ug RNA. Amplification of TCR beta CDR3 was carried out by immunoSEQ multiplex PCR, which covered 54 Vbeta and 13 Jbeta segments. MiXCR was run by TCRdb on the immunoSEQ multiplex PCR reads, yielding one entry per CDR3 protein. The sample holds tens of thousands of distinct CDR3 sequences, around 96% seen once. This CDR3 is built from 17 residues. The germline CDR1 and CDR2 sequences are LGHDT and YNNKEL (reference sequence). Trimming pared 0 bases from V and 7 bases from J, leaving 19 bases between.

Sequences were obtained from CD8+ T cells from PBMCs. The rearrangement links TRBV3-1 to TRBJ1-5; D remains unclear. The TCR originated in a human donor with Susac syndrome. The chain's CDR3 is CASSQDNHCRADQPQHF. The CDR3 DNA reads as TGTGCCAGCAGCCAAGATAATCATTGTAGGGCCGACCAGCCCCAGCATTTT. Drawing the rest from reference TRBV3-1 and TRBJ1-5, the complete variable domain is DTAVSQTPKYLVTQMGNDKSIKCEQNLGHDTMYWYKQDSKKFLKIMFSYNNKELIINETVPNRFSPKSPDKAHLNLHINSLELGDSAVYFCASSQDNHCRADQPQHFGDGTRLSIL.